One and the same sample provided the 12 T cell receptor beta chains below, sequenced in a study of CD8 T cells in Susac syndrome. The RNA, about 0.45 to 1 ug, was put through reverse transcription using random hexamers. One entry per CDR3 protein results from TCRdb running MiXCR on the immunoSEQ multiplex PCR reads. The profile shows some 63,000 distinct CDR3 sequences, just under 95% of them singletons. Sequences were obtained from CD8+ T cells from PBMCs. The receptor set was obtained from a human donor with multiple sclerosis.

In this sample, this clonotype turned up once. The genes are TRBV12-3 or TRBV12-4 and TRBJ2-1; TRBD2 matches 7 bases. J gave up 7 bases and V 3 bases, and 9 bases lay outside the gene matches. The CDR3 is made up of 15 amino acids. In nucleotides, the CDR3 is TGTGCCAGCAGTTTGGTGTCGGGGGGTCAGAATGAGCAGTTCTTC. Amino acid sequence: CASSLVSGGQNEQFF.

CDR3 sequence: CASSSDLRPQHF. CDR3 DNA sequence: TGTGCCAGCAGCTCCGACTTAAGGCCCCAGCATTTT. The rearrangement links TRBV7-9 to TRBJ1-5, with unresolved D. From germline, CDR1 is SEHNR and CDR2 FQNEAQ (reference sequence). Trimming left V 4 bases short and J 9 bases short, with 10 bases between. The CDR3 runs 12 residues.

The J gene is TRBJ2-3, the V gene TRBV12-3 or TRBV12-4; D not certain. The CDR3 runs 14 residues. V gave up 3 bases and J gave up 1 base, with 8 bases separating them. The CDR3 spells CASSLYGGTDTQYF. The CDR3 nucleotides are TGTGCCAGCAGTTTGTATGGTGGCACAGATACGCAGTATTTT.

J is TRBJ2-2 and V is TRBV5-6; TRBD1 aligns across 7 bases. V lost 9 bases and J lost 2; bases outside the gene matches: 4. The germline CDR1 and CDR2 sequences are SGHDT and YYEEEE. This CDR3 contains 13 residues. The DNA of the CDR3 is TGTGCCATGACAGGGAGCAACACCGGGGAGCTGTTTTTT. Its protein is CAMTGSNTGELFF.

This chain connects TRBV9 to TRBJ2-1; tentatively, D is TRBD1 (7 bases). The CDR3 loop spans 15 amino acids. Trimming took 4 bases from V and 2 from J, leaving 13 bases between them. Germline lookup yields CDR1 SGDLS and CDR2 YYNGEE. The CDR3: CASSPGGGPYNEQFF. The CDR3 DNA is TGTGCCAGCAGCCCAGGAGGGGGCCCCTACAATGAGCAGTTCTTC.

The genes are TRBV5-1 and TRBJ2-7; 7 bases align to TRBD2. Germline V lookup: CDR1 SGHRS, CDR2 YFSETQ. The V and J ends lost 3 bases and 5 bases, in that order; junction bases with no gene match: 14. The CDR3 runs 16 residues. The CDR3 sequence: CASSWVGDAGVDEQYF. CDR3 bases: TGCGCCAGCAGCTGGGTCGGGGACGCGGGGGTGGACGAGCAGTACTTC.

The table lists this clonotype with a count of one. CDR3: CSARRPSNSYNEQFF. The CDR3 DNA reads TGCAGTGCTAGAAGGCCCTCGAACTCCTACAATGAGCAGTTCTTC. The chain carries TRBV20-1 and TRBJ2-1; D gene ambiguous. In germline, CDR1 is DFQATT, CDR2 SNEGSKA (reference sequence). The CDR3 totals 15 residues. V was clipped by 2 bases and J by 0 bases, with 11 bases between them.

The rearrangement links TRBV7-9 to TRBJ2-7; weak D call: TRBD1 (7 bases). Germline CDR1 reads SEHNR; CDR2 reads FQNEAQ (reference sequence). V gave up 5 bases and J gave up 2 bases, with 13 bases separating them. The CDR3 sequence is 14 residues long. CDR3 bases: TGTGCCAGCAGCACCGCGGGACAGACCTACGAGCAGTACTTC. Its protein is CASSTAGQTYEQYF.

The rearrangement uses TRBV28 and TRBJ2-7; 7 nucleotides line up with TRBD2. Germline V gene sequence: CDR1 MDHEN, CDR2 SYDVKM. With 5 bases clipped from V and 0 bases from J, the junction kept 10 bases outside the gene matches. The CDR3 spans 16 residues. CDR3 region: CASSPSLAVSSYEQYF. CDR3 in DNA: TGTGCCAGCAGTCCCTCGCTAGCGGTTAGCTCCTACGAGCAGTACTTC. The whole variable domain, remainder taken from reference TRBV28 and TRBJ2-7, is DVKVTQSSRYLVKRTGEKVFLECVQDMDHENMFWYRQDPGLGLRLIYFSYDVKMKEKGDIPEGYSVSREKKERFSLILESASTNQTSMYLCASSPSLAVSSYEQYFGPGTRLTVT.

The chain combines TRBV4-1 with TRBJ2-2, with D unresolved. V was trimmed by 0 bases and J by 6 bases, leaving 8 bases between them. Per the germline V gene, CDR1 is MGHRA and CDR2 is YSYEKL. The CDR3 contains 14 residues. CDR3 region: CASSQERVAGELFF. For the CDR3, the DNA is TGCGCCAGCAGCCAAGAGCGTGTCGCCGGGGAGCTGTTTTTT.

The gene calls are TRBV13 and TRBJ2-1, with 9 bases that match TRBD1. In germline, CDR1 is PRHDT, CDR2 FYEKMQ (reference sequence). Trimming took 5 bases from V and 6 from J; bases not matched to a gene: 14. The CDR3 consists of 17 residues. CDR3 sequence: CASSDRPRTGESNEQFF. The CDR3, as DNA: TGTGCCAGCAGCGACCGGCCCAGGACAGGGGAGAGCAATGAGCAGTTCTTC.

J is TRBJ1-5 and V is TRBV5-6; the D is unclear. CDR1 and CDR2 from the germline V gene are SGHDT and YYEEEE. The length of the CDR3 is 11 residues. Trimming pared 2 bases from V and 6 bases from J, leaving 3 bases between. The CDR3 is CASSLPQPQHF. The CDR3 DNA is TGTGCCAGCAGCTTACCTCAGCCCCAGCATTTT.